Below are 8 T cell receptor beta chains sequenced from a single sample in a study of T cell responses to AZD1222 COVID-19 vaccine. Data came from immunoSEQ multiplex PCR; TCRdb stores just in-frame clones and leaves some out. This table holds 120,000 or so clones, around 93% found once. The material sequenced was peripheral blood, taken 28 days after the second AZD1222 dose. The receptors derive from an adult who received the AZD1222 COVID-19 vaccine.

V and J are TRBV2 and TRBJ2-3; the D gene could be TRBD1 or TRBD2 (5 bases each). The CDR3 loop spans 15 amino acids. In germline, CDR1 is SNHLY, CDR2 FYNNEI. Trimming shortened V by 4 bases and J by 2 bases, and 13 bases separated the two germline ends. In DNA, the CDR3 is TGTGCCAGCAGTGTACTCGAGGGGCCCACAGATACGCAGTATTTT. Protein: CASSVLEGPTDTQYF.

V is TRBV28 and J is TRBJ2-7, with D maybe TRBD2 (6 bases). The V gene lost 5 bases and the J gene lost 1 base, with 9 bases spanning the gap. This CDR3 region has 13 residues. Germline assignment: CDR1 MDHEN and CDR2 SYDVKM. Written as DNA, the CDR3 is TGTGCCAGCAGTAATCTAGCGTCCTACGAGCAGTACTTC. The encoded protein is CASSNLASYEQYF.

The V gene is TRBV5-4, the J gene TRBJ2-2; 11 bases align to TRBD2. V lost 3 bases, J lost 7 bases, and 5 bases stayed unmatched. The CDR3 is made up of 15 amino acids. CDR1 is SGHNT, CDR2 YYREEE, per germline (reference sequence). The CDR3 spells CASSWGLAENGELFF. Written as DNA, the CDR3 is TGTGCCAGCAGCTGGGGACTAGCGGAAAACGGGGAGCTGTTTTTT.

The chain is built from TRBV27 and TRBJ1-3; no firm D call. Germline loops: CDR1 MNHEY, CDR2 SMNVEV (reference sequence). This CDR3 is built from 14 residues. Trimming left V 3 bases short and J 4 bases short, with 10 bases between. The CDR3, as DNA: TGTGCCAGCAGTTTCGGGGTTGCAGGAAACACCATATATTTT. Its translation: CASSFGVAGNTIYF.

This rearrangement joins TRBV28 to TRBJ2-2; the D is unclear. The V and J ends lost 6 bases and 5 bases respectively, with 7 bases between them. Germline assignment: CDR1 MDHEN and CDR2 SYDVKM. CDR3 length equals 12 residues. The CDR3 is CASSLDTGELFF. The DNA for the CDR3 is TGTGCCAGCAGCCTTGATACCGGGGAGCTGTTTTTT.

The CDR3 DNA reads as TGTGCCACCAGCGAAAAGAGTCTCTACCCGGATGGCTACACCTTC. Its translation: CATSEKSLYPDGYTF. This chain connects TRBV15 to TRBJ1-2; D unresolved. This CDR3 is 15 amino acids long. Trimming cost V 5 bases and J 6 bases, with 19 bases left between them. Per germline, CDR1 LNHNV and CDR2 YYDKDF (reference sequence).

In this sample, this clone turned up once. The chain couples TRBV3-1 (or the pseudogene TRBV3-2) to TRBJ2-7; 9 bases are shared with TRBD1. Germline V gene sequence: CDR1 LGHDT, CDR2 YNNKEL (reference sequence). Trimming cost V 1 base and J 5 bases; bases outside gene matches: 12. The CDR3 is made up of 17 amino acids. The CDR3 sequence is CASSQVTGRQGENEQYF. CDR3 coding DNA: TGTGCCAGCAGCCAAGTCACAGGCCGACAGGGGGAGAACGAGCAGTACTTC.

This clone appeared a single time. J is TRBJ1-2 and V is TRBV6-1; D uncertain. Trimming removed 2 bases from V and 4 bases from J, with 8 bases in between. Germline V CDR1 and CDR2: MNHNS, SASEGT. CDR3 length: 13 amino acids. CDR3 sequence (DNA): TGTGCCAGCAGTGAATTTGGGTCCTATGGCTACACCTTC. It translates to CASSEFGSYGYTF.